The sequence of this T cell receptor (beta chain) was determined in a study of early T cells in non-severe SARS-CoV-2 infection. Study context: From unsorted whole blood, bulk RNA was sequenced, and the chains remained unpaired. Study findings and constraints: Clonotype matching in VDJdb favored anti-spike CD8 responses and did not capture private and CD4 specificities.

Molecules of cDNA were individually given unique molecular identifiers that were attached to them. TCRdb processed the 5' RACE reads anew with MiXCR; each CDR3 protein has one entry. Of about 76,000 distinct CDR3 sequences listed, around 15% are singletons. Per the germline V gene, CDR1 is LGHDT and CDR2 is YNNKEL (reference sequence). V was cut by 4 bases and J by 5 bases, with 17 bases left in between. The CDR3 loop spans 15 amino acids. Remarks on this clonotype: Its target is unknown.

The chain combines TRBV3-1 with TRBJ2-5; D is possibly TRBD1 or TRBD2 (5 bases each). What was sequenced was whole blood. This clonotype was obtained from an adult who was a healthcare worker with PCR-confirmed SARS-CoV-2 infection or an uninfected control (not recorded which). CDR3 sequence (DNA): TGTGCCAGCAGCCCCCGGGACCTAAAGGGGGAGACCCAGTACTTC. Translated, it gives CASSPRDLKGETQYF.